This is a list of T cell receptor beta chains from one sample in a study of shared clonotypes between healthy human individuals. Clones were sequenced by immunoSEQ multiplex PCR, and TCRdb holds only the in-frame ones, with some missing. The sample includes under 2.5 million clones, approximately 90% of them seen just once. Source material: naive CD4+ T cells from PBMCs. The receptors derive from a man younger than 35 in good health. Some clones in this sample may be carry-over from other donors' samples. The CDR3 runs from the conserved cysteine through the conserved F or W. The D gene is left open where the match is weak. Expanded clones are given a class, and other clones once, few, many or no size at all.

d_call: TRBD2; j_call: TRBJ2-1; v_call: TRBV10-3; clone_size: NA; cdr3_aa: CAIGLAGVNEQFF; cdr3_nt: TGTGCCATTGGACTAGCGGGAGTCAATGAGCAGTTCTTC
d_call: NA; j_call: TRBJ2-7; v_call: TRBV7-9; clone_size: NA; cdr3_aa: CASSLVQIGYEQYF; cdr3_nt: TGTGCCAGCAGCTTGGTCCAGATAGGGTACGAGCAGTACTTC
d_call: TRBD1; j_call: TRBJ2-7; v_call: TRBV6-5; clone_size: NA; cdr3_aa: CASSRDGTGYYEQYF; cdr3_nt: TGTGCCAGCAGCCGCGACGGGACAGGGTATTACGAGCAGTACTTC
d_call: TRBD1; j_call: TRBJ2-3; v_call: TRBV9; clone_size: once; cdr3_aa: CASSYRGQSTDTQYF; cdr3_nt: TGTGCCAGCAGTTACAGGGGGCAAAGCACAGATACGCAGTATTTT
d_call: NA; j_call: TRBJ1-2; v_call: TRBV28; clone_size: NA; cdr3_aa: CASSLTGGKGYTF; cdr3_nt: TGTGCCAGCAGCCTGACGGGGGGAAAGGGCTACACCTTC
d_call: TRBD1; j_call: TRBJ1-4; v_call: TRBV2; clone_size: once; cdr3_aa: CASRETDRGNEKLFF; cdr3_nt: TGTGCCAGCAGAGAGACCGACAGGGGTAATGAAAAACTGTTTTTT
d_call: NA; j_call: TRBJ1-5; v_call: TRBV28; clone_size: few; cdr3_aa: CASSLEGVGQPQHF; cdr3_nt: TGTGCCAGCAGTTTGGAGGGAGTCGGGCAGCCCCAGCATTTT
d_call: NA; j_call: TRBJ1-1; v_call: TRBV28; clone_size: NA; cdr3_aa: CASSLTFLNTEAFF; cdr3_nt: TGTGCCAGCAGTTTAACTTTCTTGAACACTGAAGCTTTCTTT
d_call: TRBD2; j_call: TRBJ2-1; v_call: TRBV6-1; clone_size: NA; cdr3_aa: CASTGLAGGRNEQFF; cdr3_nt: TGTGCCAGCACGGGACTAGCGGGAGGGAGGAATGAGCAGTTCTTC
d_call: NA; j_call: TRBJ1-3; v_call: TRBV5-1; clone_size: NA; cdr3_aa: CASSSSGQTNTIYF; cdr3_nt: TGCGCCAGCAGCTCCTCGGGACAAACGAACACCATATATTTT
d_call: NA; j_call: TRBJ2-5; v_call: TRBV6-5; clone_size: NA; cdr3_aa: CASSYWRGQETQYF; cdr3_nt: TGTGCCAGCAGTTACTGGCGGGGCCAAGAGACCCAGTACTTC
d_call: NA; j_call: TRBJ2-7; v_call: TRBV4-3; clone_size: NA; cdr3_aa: CASSQQQRGGYEQYF; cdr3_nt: TGCGCCAGCAGCCAACAACAAAGGGGGGGATACGAGCAGTACTTC
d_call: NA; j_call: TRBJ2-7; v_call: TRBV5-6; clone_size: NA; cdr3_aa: CASNGGGEQYF; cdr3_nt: TGTGCCAGCAACGGAGGGGGGGAGCAGTACTTC
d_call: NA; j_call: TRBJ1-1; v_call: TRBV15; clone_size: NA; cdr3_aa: CATSRGDTNTEAFF; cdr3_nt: TGTGCCACCAGCAGAGGGGACACGAACACTGAAGCTTTCTTT
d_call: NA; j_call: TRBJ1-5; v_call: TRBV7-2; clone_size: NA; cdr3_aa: CASSPYNQPQHF; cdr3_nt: TGTGCCAGCAGCCCGTACAATCAGCCCCAGCATTTT
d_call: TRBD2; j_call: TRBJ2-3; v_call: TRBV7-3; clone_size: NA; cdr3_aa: CASSAQTSGTKDTQYF; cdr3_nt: TGTGCCAGCAGCGCACAGACTAGCGGGACCAAGGATACGCAGTATTTT
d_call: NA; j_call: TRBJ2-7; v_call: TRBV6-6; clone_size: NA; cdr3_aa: CASRFQGTLEQYF; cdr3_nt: TGTGCCAGCAGATTTCAGGGAACCCTAGAGCAGTACTTC
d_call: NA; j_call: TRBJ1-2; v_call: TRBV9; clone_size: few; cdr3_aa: CASSVDSGPYTF; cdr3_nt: TGTGCCAGCAGCGTAGACTCAGGGCCCTACACCTTC
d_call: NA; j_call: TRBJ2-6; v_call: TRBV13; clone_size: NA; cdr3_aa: CASSYTPSASGANVLTF; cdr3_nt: TGTGCCAGCAGCTACACCCCCAGCGCCTCTGGGGCCAACGTCCTGACTTTC
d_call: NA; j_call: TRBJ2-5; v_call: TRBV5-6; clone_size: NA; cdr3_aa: CASSPPGRKETQYF; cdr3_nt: TGTGCCAGCAGCCCTCCCGGTAGAAAGGAGACCCAGTACTTC
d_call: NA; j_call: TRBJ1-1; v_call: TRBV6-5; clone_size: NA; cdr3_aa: CASRRTANTEAFF; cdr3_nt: TGTGCCAGCAGGAGGACAGCCAACACTGAAGCTTTCTTT
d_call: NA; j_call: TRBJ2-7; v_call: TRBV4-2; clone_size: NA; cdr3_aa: CASSQLEGGQLPYEQYF; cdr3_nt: TGTGCCAGCAGCCAACTCGAGGGGGGACAGCTGCCCTACGAGCAGTACTTC
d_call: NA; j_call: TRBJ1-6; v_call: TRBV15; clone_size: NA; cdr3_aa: CATSREGGRGYNSPLHF; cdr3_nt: TGTGCCACCAGCAGAGAAGGAGGACGGGGGTATAATTCACCCCTCCACTTT
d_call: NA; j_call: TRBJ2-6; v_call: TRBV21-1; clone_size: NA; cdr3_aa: CASSKDGGSSSGANVLTF; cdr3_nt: TGTGCCAGCAGCAAAGATGGGGGGTCTAGCTCTGGGGCCAACGTCCTGACTTTC
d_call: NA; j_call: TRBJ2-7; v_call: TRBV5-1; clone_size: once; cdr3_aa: CASSSGGEGRVEQYF; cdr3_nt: TGCGCCAGCAGCTCCGGGGGTGAGGGTAGGGTCGAGCAGTACTTC
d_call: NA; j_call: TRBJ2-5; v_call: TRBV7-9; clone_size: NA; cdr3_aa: CASSLRPDRTRGETQYF; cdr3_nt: TGTGCCAGCAGCTTACGACCGGACAGGACCCGGGGGGAGACCCAGTACTTC